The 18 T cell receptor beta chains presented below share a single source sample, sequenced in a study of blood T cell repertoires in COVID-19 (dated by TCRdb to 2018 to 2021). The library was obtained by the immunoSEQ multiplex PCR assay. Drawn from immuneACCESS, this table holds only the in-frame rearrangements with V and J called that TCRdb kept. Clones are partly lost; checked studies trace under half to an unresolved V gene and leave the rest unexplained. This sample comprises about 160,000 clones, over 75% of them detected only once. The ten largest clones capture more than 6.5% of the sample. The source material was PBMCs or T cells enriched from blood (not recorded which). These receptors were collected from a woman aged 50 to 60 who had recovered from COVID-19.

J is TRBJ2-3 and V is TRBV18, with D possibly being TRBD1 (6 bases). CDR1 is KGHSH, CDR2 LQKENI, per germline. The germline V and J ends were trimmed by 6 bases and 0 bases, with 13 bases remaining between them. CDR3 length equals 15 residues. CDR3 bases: TGTGCCAGCTCCCTGGACAGTCTAAGCACAGATACGCAGTATTTT. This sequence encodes CASSLDSLSTDTQYF.

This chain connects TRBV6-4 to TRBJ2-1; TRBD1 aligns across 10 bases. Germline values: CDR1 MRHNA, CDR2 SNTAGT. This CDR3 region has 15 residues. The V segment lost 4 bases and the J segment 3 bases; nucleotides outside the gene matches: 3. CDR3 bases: TGTGCCAGCAGTGTTGGACAGGGGGGCTACAATGAGCAGTTCTTC. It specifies CASSVGQGGYNEQFF.

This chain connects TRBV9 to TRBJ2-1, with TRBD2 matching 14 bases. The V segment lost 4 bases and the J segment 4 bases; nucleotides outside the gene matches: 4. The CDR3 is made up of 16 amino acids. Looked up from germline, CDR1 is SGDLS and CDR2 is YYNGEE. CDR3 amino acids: CASSPRTSGGYNEQFF. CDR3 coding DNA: TGTGCCAGCAGCCCAAGGACTAGCGGGGGGTACAATGAGCAGTTCTTC.

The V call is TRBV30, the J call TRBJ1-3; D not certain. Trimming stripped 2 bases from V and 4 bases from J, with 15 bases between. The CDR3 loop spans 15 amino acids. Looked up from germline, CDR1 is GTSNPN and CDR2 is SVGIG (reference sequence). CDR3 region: CAWSRAGNLGNTIYF. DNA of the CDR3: TGTGCCTGGAGTAGAGCCGGGAACCTAGGAAACACCATATATTTT.

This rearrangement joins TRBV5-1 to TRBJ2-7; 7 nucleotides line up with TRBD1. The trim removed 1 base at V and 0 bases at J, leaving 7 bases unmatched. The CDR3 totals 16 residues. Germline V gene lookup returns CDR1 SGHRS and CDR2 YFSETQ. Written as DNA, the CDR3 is TGCGCCAGCAGCTTGCGCAGGGGGATCAGCTCCTACGAGCAGTACTTC. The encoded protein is CASSLRRGISSYEQYF.

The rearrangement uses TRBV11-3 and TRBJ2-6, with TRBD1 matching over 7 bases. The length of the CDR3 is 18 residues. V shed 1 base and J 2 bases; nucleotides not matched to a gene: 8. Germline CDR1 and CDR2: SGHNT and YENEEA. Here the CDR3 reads CASSLVGTVPPGANVLTF. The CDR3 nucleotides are TGTGCCAGCAGCTTAGTGGGGACAGTACCCCCTGGGGCCAACGTCCTGACTTTC. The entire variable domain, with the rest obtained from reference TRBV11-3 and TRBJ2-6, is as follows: EAGVVQSPRYKIIEKKQPVAFWCNPISGHNTLYWYLQNLGQGPELLIRYENEEAVDDSQLPKDRFSAERLKGVDSTLKIQPAELGDSAVYLCASSLVGTVPPGANVLTFGAGSRLTVL.

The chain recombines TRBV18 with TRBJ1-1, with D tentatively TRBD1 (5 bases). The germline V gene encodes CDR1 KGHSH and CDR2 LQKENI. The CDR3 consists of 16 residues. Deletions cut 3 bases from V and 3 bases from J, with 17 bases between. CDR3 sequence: CASSPYGGRSDTEAFF. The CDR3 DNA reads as TGTGCCAGCTCACCCTACGGGGGACGGTCGGACACTGAAGCTTTCTTT.

The CDR3 DNA reads as TGTGCCAGTAGTATAGGGACAGGGCATCAGCCCCAGCATTTT. Translation: CASSIGTGHQPQHF. The chain joins TRBV19 to TRBJ1-5, with 8 positions matching TRBD1. The CDR3 consists of 14 residues. The J segment lost 5 bases and the V segment lost 1 base, leaving 1 base of the junction unmatched. Germline assignment: CDR1 LNHDA and CDR2 SQIVND (reference sequence).

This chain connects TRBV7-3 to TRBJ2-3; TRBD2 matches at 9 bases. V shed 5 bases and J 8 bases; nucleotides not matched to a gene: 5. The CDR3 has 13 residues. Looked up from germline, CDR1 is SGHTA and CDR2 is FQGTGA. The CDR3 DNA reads TGTGCCAGCAGCCCTCCGGGACTAGCTACGCAGTATTTT. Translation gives CASSPPGLATQYF.

The CDR3 loop is CASRKNPGVAFF. CDR3 DNA sequence: TGTGCCAGCAGGAAAAATCCAGGGGTAGCTTTCTTT. V gene TRBV6-5 combines with J gene TRBJ1-1; TRBD1 might be the D (6 bases). The CDR3 totals 12 residues. The germline gives CDR1 MNHEY, CDR2 SVGAGI. Trimming pared 6 bases from V and 10 bases from J, leaving 15 bases between.

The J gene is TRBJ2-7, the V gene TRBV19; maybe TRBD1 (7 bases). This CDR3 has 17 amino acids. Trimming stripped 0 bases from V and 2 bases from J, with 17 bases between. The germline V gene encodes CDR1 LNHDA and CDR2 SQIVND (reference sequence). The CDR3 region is CASSIDGGTVTTYEQYF. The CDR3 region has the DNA TGTGCCAGTAGTATAGATGGGGGGACAGTAACGACCTACGAGCAGTACTTC.

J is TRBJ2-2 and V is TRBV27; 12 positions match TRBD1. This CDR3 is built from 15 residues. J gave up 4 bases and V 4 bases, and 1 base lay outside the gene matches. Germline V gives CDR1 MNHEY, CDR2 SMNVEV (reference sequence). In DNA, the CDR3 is TGTGCCAGCAGTTGGGGACAGGGGGCCACCGGGGAGCTGTTTTTT. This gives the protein CASSWGQGATGELFF.

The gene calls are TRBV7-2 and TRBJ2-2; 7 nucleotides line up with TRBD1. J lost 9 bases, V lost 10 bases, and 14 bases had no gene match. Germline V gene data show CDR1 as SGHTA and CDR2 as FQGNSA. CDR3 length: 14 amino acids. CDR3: CATLPDRNSRELFF. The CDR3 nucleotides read TGTGCCACCCTTCCGGACAGGAATAGCCGGGAGCTGTTTTTT.

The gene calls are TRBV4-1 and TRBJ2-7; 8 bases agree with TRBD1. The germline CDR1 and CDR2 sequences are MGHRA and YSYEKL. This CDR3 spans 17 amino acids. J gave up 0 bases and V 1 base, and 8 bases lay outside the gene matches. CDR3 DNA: TGCGCCAGCAGCCAAGCGATAACAGGGGGGAGCTCCTACGAGCAGTACTTC. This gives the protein CASSQAITGGSSYEQYF.

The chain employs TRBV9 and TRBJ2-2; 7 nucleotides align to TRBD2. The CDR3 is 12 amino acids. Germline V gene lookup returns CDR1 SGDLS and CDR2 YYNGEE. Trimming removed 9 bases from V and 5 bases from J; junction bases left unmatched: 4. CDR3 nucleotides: TGTGCCACCGGAGCGGGGACCGGGGAGCTGTTTTTT. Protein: CATGAGTGELFF.

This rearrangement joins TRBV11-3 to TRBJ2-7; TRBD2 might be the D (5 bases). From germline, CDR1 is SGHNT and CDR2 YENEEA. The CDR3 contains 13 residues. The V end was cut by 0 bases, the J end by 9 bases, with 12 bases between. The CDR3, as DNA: TGTGCCAGCAGCTTAGATGGACTCGGCGGGCAGTACTTC. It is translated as CASSLDGLGGQYF.

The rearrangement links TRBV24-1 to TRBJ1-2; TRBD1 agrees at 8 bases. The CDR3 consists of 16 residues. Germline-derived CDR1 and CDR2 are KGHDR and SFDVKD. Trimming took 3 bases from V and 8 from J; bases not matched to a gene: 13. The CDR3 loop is CATSDPSADRVGGYTF. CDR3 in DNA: TGTGCCACCAGTGATCCCTCCGCGGACAGGGTCGGGGGCTACACCTTC.

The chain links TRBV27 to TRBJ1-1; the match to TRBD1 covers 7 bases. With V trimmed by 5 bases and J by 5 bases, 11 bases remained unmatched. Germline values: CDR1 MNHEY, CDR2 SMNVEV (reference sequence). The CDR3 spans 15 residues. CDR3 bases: TGTGCCAGCAGTACAACTACAGGGGCACGGACTGAAGCTTTCTTT. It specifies CASSTTTGARTEAFF.